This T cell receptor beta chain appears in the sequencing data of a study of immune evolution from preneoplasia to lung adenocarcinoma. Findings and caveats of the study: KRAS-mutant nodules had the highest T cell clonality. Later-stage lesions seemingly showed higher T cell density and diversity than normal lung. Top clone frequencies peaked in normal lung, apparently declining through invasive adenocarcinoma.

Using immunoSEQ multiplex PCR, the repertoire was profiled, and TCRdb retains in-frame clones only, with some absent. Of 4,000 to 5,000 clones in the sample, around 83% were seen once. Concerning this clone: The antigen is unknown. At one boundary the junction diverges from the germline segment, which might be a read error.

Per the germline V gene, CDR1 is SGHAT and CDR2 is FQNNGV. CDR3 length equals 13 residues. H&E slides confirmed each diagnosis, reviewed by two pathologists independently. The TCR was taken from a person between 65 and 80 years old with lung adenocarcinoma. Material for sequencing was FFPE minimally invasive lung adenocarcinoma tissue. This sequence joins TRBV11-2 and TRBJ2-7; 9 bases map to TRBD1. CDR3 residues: CASSSGQGIQLSF. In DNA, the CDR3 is TGTGCCAGCAGCTCCGGACAGGGGATCCAATTGAGCTTC.